The 7 T cell receptor beta chains below all came from one sample that was sequenced in a study of blood T cell repertoires in COVID-19. Repertoires were generated with immunoSEQ multiplex PCR, while TCRdb's copy carries only in-frame clones and drops some. The repertoire has 150,000 to 200,000 clones, roughly four fifths of them found once; the top ten carry more than 5%. The sequenced sample consisted of peripheral blood. The receptors derive from a woman in her 30s with acute or convalescent COVID-19.

The sample holds one count of this clone. This rearrangement joins TRBV5-1 to TRBJ2-5; D is possibly TRBD1 (7 bases). The ends were cut back, 4 bases at V and 7 bases at J, with 29 bases in the middle. The CDR3 contains 18 residues. Germline V gene sequence: CDR1 SGHRS, CDR2 YFSETQ. The CDR3 DNA reads TGCGCCAGCAGCACGCTAACTTTGTGGGGACAGCACGGGGGGACCCAGTACTTC. Residues: CASSTLTLWGQHGGTQYF.

This rearrangement joins TRBV6-1 to TRBJ1-4, with 9 bases fitting TRBD1. This CDR3 has 16 amino acids. Per the germline V gene, CDR1 is MNHNS and CDR2 is SASEGT. The ends lost 1 base at V and 5 bases at J; junction bases unmatched: 5. The CDR3 loop is CASSEGPTGGNEKLFF. The CDR3 DNA reads TGTGCCAGCAGTGAAGGACCGACAGGGGGAAATGAAAAACTGTTTTTT.

The J gene is TRBJ1-2, the V gene TRBV6-2 or TRBV6-3; 8 nucleotides match TRBD1. The V gene's germline CDR1 is MNHEY and CDR2 SVGEGT. This CDR3 contains 14 residues. The ends lost 2 bases at V and 4 bases at J; junction bases unmatched: 3. CDR3 sequence: CASSYQDRVYGYTF. The DNA of the CDR3 is TGTGCCAGCAGTTACCAGGACAGGGTCTATGGCTACACCTTC.

The chain joins TRBV30 to TRBJ2-3; TRBD2 is a possible D gene (5 bases). The CDR3 is 14 amino acids. Germline V gene data show CDR1 as GTSNPN and CDR2 as SVGIG (reference sequence). Deletions cut 4 bases from V and 2 bases from J, with 13 bases between. The CDR3 DNA reads as TGTGCCTGGACCGATCCGGGGATCACAGATACGCAGTATTTT. This translates into CAWTDPGITDTQYF.

The genes are TRBV6-7 and TRBJ1-5; the D gene is possibly TRBD1 (5 bases). TRBV6-7 falls under the ORF class, with uncertain function. V was pared by 8 bases and J by 8 bases, with 19 bases between. This CDR3 spans 14 amino acids. The CDR3 sequence is CASREDSRMEPQHF. As DNA, the CDR3 is TGTGCCAGCCGCGAAGACAGCCGGATGGAGCCCCAGCATTTT.

The chain carries TRBV6-5 and TRBJ1-6; no definite D call. CDR1 is MNHEY, CDR2 SVGAGI, per germline. V dropped 6 bases and J dropped 5 bases, with 14 bases sitting between them. The CDR3 extends over 15 amino acids. The CDR3 DNA reads TGTGCCAGCAGCAAAGTTTCGGGTGATAATTCACCCCTCCACTTT. Translation gives CASSKVSGDNSPLHF.

The chain is built from TRBV6-5 and TRBJ2-5; a possible D gene is TRBD1 (5 bases). The CDR3 runs 14 residues. The germline V and J ends were trimmed by 4 bases and 1 base, with 10 bases remaining between them. CDR1 MNHEY and CDR2 SVGAGI come from the germline V gene. CDR3 protein: CASSFHGAQETQYF. The CDR3 bases are TGTGCCAGCAGTTTTCATGGGGCCCAAGAGACCCAGTACTTC.